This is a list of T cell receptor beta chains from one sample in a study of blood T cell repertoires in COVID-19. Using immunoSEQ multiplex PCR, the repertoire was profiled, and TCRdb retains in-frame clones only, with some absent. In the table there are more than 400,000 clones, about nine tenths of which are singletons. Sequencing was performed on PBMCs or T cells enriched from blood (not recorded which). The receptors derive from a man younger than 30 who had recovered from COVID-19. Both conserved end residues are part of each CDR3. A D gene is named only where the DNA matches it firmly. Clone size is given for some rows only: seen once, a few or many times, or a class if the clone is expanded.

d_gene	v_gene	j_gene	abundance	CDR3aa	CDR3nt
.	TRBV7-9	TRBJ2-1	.	CASSSKGNEQFF	TGTGCCAGCAGCTCGAAGGGGAATGAGCAGTTCTTC
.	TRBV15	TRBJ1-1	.	CATSRGPLNTEAFF	TGTGCCACCAGCAGAGGTCCGTTGAACACTGAAGCTTTCTTT
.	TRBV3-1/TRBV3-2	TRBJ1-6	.	CASSQPQGKAPLHF	TGTGCCAGCAGCCAACCTCAGGGAAAGGCACCCCTCCACTTT
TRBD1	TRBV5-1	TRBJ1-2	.	CASSLAGTEGYTF	TGCGCCAGCAGCTTGGCCGGGACAGAAGGCTACACCTTC
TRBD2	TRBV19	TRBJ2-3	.	CASSRTSGVSGADTQYF	TGTGCCAGTAGCCGGACTAGCGGGGTTAGTGGTGCAGATACGCAGTATTTT
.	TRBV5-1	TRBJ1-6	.	CASRADSYNSPLHF	TGCGCCAGCAGGGCTGACTCCTATAATTCACCCCTCCACTTT
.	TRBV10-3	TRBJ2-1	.	CATGRAGEQFF	TGTGCCACTGGCAGGGCCGGAGAGCAGTTCTTC
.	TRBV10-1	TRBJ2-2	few	CASSLNTGELFF	TGCGCCAGCAGTCTGAACACCGGGGAGCTGTTTTTT
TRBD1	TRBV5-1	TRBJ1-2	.	CASSLVSGQGTYGYTF	TGCGCCAGCAGCTTGGTATCGGGACAGGGGACCTATGGCTACACCTTC
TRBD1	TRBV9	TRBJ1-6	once	CASARGQTNSPLHF	TGTGCCAGTGCGAGGGGACAGACTAATTCACCCCTCCACTTT
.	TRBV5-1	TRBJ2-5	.	CASSLDQGRETQYF	TGCGCCAGCAGCTTGGACCAGGGTAGAGAGACCCAGTACTTC
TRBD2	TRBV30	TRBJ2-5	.	CASEAGEGTQYF	TGTGCCTCAGAAGCGGGAGAAGGGACCCAGTACTTC
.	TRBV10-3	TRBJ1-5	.	CAIRGGVTQPQHF	TGTGCCATCAGGGGGGGGGTCACTCAGCCCCAGCATTTT
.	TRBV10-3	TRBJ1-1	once	CAISESRARAMKTEAFF	TGTGCCATCAGTGAGTCAAGGGCCAGGGCAATGAAGACTGAAGCTTTCTTT
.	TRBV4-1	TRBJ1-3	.	CASSQGAGNTIYF	TGCGCCAGCAGCCAAGGGGCGGGAAACACCATATATTTT
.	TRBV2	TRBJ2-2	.	CASSGSHNTGELFF	TGTGCCAGCAGTGGGAGTCATAACACCGGGGAGCTGTTTTTT
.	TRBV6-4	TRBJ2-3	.	CASGRGGGPDTQYF	TGTGCCAGCGGTAGAGGGGGAGGGCCAGATACGCAGTATTTT